The entry below describes one T cell receptor (beta chain). The sample belongs to a study of blood T cells in healthy people across ages. The junction had 8 bases not matched to a gene; V was cut back by 6 bases and J by 5 bases. Germline CDR1 reads SNHLY; CDR2 reads FYNNEI. The CDR3 is made up of 14 amino acids. Using a J-beta primer mix together with a sample-barcoded 5' primer, a second PCR was run for roughly 6 to 11 cycles. TCRdb ran MiXCR on the 5' RACE reads and lists one entry per CDR3 protein. The sample holds around 1.7 million distinct CDR3 sequences, 28% seen once. The receptor was derived from a woman in her 30s in good health. What was sequenced was blood. V usage is TRBV2 and J usage is TRBJ2-7, with TRBD1 identical over 9 bases. Here the CDR3 reads CASRPGTGFHEQYF. The CDR3 DNA follows: TGTGCCAGCAGGCCCGGGACAGGGTTCCACGAGCAGTACTTC.